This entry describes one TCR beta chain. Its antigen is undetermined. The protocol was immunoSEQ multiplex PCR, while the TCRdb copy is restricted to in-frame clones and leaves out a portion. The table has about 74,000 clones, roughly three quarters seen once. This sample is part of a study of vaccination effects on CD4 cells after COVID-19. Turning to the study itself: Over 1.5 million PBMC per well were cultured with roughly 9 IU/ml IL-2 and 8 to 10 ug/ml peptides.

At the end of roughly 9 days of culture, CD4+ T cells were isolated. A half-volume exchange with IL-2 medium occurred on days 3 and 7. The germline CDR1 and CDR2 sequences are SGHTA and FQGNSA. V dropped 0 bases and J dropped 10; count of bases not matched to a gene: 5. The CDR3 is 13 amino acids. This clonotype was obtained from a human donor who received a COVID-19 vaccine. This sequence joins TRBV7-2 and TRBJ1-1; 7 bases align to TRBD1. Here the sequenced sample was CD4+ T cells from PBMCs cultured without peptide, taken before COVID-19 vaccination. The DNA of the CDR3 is TGTGCCAGCAGCTTAGCGTACAGGGGCTTAGCTTTCTTT. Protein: CASSLAYRGLAFF.